This T cell receptor beta chain is drawn from a study of T-cell reconstitution after alpha-beta-depleted transplantation in children (dated by TCRdb to about 2016). Describing the broader study: Using TCR repertoire profiling, the study quantitatively followed how T-cell immune reconstitution unfolded in children after TCRalphabeta/CD19-depleted allogeneic hematopoietic cell transplantation.

To prepare the library, PCR was applied. The sequencer was an Illumina HiSeq 2500. TCR libraries were prepared with molecular barcoding, using unique molecular identifiers to normalize TCRbeta repertoire quantification. In-frame beta chains were kept once TCRdb had trimmed the public reads at Q25 with fastp and called clones with MiXCR. Each record represents a unique CDR3 protein, reported with the most common genes and DNA among its rows. The sample table holds about 460,000 distinct CDR3 sequences, of which under 15% were seen once. The top ten hold roughly 5.4% of the sample. The CDR3 goes from the cysteine to the phenylalanine over 15 residues. The CDR3 DNA has 45 bases and is translated from base 1. A distance of 9 bases separates the germline ends of V and J, which lose 0 bases and 1 base respectively. The germline V gene (reference sequence) provides CDR1 MNHEY and CDR2 SMNVEV. The table lists this clonotype with a few counts. Its antigen specificity is not known. Per-base quality was not reported, and no clone a single base away is much larger than it.

The sequencing used PBMCs from the stem cell graft donor, collected from the stem cell graft. Here the chain combines TRBV27 and TRBJ1-2; a tentative D match to TRBD1 spans 6 bases. This clonotype was sampled from a human donor who donated a stem cell graft to a child with combined immunodeficiency. The DNA is TGTGCCAGCAGTTTATCCGGAGGGGGTAACTATGGCTACACCTTC. Its protein product is CASSLSGGGNYGYTF.